This T cell receptor (beta chain) was retrieved from a study of blood T cell repertoires in COVID-19. Turning to the study itself: Collection of acute and convalescent COVID-19 samples took place in the United States, Italy and Spain. Sample material is recorded as cDNA or gDNA derived from T cells, B-cell-depleted T cells, or PBMCs.

Profiling relied on immunoSEQ multiplex PCR, and the TCRdb table lists in-frame clones only, not all of them. The sample lists approximately 220,000 clones, 80% to 90% occurring once. The sequenced material came from PBMCs or T cells enriched from blood (not recorded which). The sequence derives from a middle-aged woman with acute COVID-19.

The CDR3 here is CASRRDSSNYGYTF. DNA for the CDR3: TGTGCCAGTAGACGGGACAGCTCTAACTATGGCTACACCTTC. V and J are TRBV19 and TRBJ1-2, with 7 bases aligning to TRBD1. The junction had 4 bases not matched to a gene; V was cut back by 6 bases and J by 0 bases. The CDR3 has 14 amino acids. Germline V gene sequence: CDR1 LNHDA, CDR2 SQIVND (reference sequence).